One and the same sample provided the 9 T cell receptor beta chains below, sequenced in a study of early T cells in non-severe SARS-CoV-2 infection. MiXCR, applied by TCRdb to the 5' RACE reads, yields one record per CDR3 protein. The repertoire holds approximately 80,000 distinct CDR3 sequences, roughly 12% seen once, with more than 10% in the top ten. The specimen comprised whole blood, sampled at baseline. The receptors come from an adult who was a healthcare worker with PCR-confirmed SARS-CoV-2 infection or an uninfected control (not recorded which).

This clonotype has more than one count but fewer than ten. This chain's CDR3 is CASSLPGRGETQYF. CDR3 DNA: TGTGCCAGCAGCTTACCAGGGAGAGGAGAGACCCAGTACTTC. The chain employs TRBV3-1 and TRBJ2-5; D tentatively fits TRBD1 or TRBD2 (5 bases each). Per germline, CDR1 LGHDT and CDR2 YNNKEL (reference sequence). V was clipped by 5 bases and J by 4 bases, with 14 bases between them. The CDR3 sequence is 14 residues long.

This clonotype has at least ten counts. The chain combines TRBV20-1 with TRBJ2-1; TRBD2 agrees at 7 bases. The CDR3 is 14 amino acids. Looked up from germline, CDR1 is DFQATT and CDR2 is SNEGSKA (reference sequence). J was trimmed by 2 bases and V by 4 bases; bases with no gene match: 5. CDR3 loop: CSAIGRGTYNEQFF. The CDR3 region has the DNA TGCAGTGCTATCGGGCGGGGGACCTACAATGAGCAGTTCTTC.

This chain joins TRBV29-1 and TRBJ1-1, with D perhaps matching TRBD1 (6 bases). The CDR3 consists of 14 residues. Looked up from germline, CDR1 is SQVTM and CDR2 is ANQGSEA. V was trimmed by 4 bases and J by 3 bases, leaving 15 bases between them. This CDR3 is CSVVVSGGHTEAFF. The CDR3 DNA reads as TGCAGCGTTGTGGTTTCTGGGGGCCACACTGAAGCTTTCTTT.

This clonotype was observed many times. The chain combines TRBV6-6 with TRBJ2-1; a possible D gene is TRBD1 (5 bases). The length of the CDR3 is 16 residues. With 6 bases removed from V and 8 bases from J, the gap between germline ends came to 23 bases. CDR1 MNHNY and CDR2 SVGAGI come from the germline V gene (reference sequence). The CDR3 DNA reads as TGTGCCAGCAGAGAAGGACATTCTGGAATACTGGATGAGCAGTTCTTC. The encoded protein is CASREGHSGILDEQFF.

At least ten counts were recorded for this clonotype. The rearrangement uses TRBV11-2 and TRBJ2-4; TRBD1 might be the D (6 bases). V was trimmed by 6 bases and J by 6 bases, leaving 6 bases between them. CDR3 length equals 11 residues. Per the germline V gene, CDR1 is SGHAT and CDR2 is FQNNGV. Here the CDR3 reads CASRQGNIQYF. The CDR3 bases are TGTGCCAGCAGACAGGGAAACATTCAGTACTTC.

This clonotype was seen more than once but under ten times. The rearrangement joins TRBV6-1 to TRBJ1-1; D remains unclear. Trimming removed 4 bases from V and 10 bases from J, with 7 bases in between. The length of the CDR3 is 10 residues. The germline V gene encodes CDR1 MNHNS and CDR2 SASEGT. CDR3 sequence reads: CASSVVGAFF. CDR3 bases: TGTGCCAGCAGTGTGGTCGGAGCTTTCTTT.

The chain uses TRBV5-1 and TRBJ1-2, with TRBD1 matching over 10 bases. Trimming cost V 3 bases and J 4 bases; bases outside gene matches: 6. The CDR3 length is 15 residues. Germline CDR1 reads SGHRS; CDR2 reads YFSETQ. CDR3 nucleotide sequence: TGCGCCAGCAGCTCGACAGGGGGCATTTCCTATGGCTACACCTTC. The encoded protein is CASSSTGGISYGYTF.

The chain couples TRBV27 to TRBJ2-5, with 11 bases aligning to TRBD1. CDR3 size: 15 residues. V dropped 5 bases and J dropped 2; count of bases not matched to a gene: 4. Germline-derived CDR1 and CDR2 are MNHEY and SMNVEV (reference sequence). The CDR3 coding sequence is TGTGCCAGCAGTCCGGACAGGGGGCGTCAAGAGACCCAGTACTTC. It yields the protein CASSPDRGRQETQYF.

The table lists this clonotype with a few counts. The chain carries TRBV6-1 and TRBJ1-1; TRBD1 agrees at 9 bases. The V gene end was trimmed by 2 bases and the J gene end by 3 bases; junction bases not matched to a gene: 4. Germline V gene lookup returns CDR1 MNHNS and CDR2 SASEGT. The CDR3 loop spans 15 amino acids. CDR3 nucleotide sequence: TGTGCCAGCAGTGAAACAGGGGGCGGGCACACTGAAGCTTTCTTT. Its translation is CASSETGGGHTEAFF.